The clone carrying this T cell receptor beta chain was seen a single time. The data were taken from a study of T cells in tuberculosis. About the study: CD1B tetramers identified T cells specific for mycobacterial lipid GMM. In South Africa, adults with active tuberculosis were compared with IGRA-negative and latently infected IGRA-positive adolescents.

Germline-derived CDR1 and CDR2 are MNHEY and SMNVEV (reference sequence). Germline trimming cut 5 bases from V and 0 bases from J; bases unmatched to any gene: 13. CDR3 length equals 19 residues. The data were produced by immunoSEQ multiplex PCR, yet TCRdb's version contains in-frame clones alone and is incomplete. Among approximately 30,000 clones listed, around 93% were seen once. The source of this sequence is a donor aged 5-35 years with latent tuberculosis or without tuberculosis infection. Some clones in this sample may be carry-over from other donors' samples. Input material: PBMCs. J is TRBJ2-4 and V is TRBV27, with 10 bases lining up with TRBD2. CDR3 bases: TGTGCCAGCAGTCCCATACTAGCGGGGACTACCTTAGCCAAAAACATTCAGTACTTC. It codes for CASSPILAGTTLAKNIQYF.